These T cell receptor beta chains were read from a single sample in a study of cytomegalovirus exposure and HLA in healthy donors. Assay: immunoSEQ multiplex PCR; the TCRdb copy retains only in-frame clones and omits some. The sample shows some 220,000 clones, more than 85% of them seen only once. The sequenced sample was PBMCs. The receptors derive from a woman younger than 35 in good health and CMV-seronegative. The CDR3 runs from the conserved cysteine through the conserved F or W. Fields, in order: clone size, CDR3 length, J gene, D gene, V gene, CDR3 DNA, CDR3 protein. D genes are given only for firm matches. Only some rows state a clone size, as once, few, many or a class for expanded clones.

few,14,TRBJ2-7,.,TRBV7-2,TGTGCCAGCAGCCCCACGAGGTCCCTCTACGAGCAGTACTTC,CASSPTRSLYEQYF
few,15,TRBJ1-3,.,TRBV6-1,TGTGCCAGCAGTGAACTTGGCCTGCCTGGAAACACCATATATTTT,CASSELGLPGNTIYF
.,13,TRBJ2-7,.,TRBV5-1,TGCGCCAGCAGCTTCTCGCGGGACTACGAGCAGTACTTC,CASSFSRDYEQYF
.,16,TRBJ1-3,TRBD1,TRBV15,TGTGCCACCAGCAGCCGGGACAGGGATCCTGGAAACACCATATATTTT,CATSSRDRDPGNTIYF
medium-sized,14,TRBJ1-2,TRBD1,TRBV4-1,TGCGCCAGCAGCCAGGACAGGGGCGGCTATGGCTACACCTTC,CASSQDRGGYGYTF
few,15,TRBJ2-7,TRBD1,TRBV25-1,TGTGCCAGCAGTGAAACCGGGACAGGCTCCTACGAGCAGTACTTC,CASSETGTGSYEQYF
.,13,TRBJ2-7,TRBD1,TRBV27,TGTGCCAGCAGACCGACAGGGGTCTACGAGCAGTACTTC,CASRPTGVYEQYF
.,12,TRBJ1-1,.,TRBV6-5,TGTGCCAGCAAAAGGGGGAACACTGAAGCTTTCTTT,CASKRGNTEAFF
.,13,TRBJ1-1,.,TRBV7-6,TGTGCCAGCAGCTTAGGGGGAGGGTCTAGAGCTTTCTTT,CASSLGGGSRAFF
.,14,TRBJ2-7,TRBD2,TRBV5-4,TGTGCCAGCCAGGGAGGGGTCAGCTCCTACGAGCAGTACTTC,CASQGGVSSYEQYF
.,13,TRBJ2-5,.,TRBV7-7,TGTGCCAGCAGTCTTCTTCTCCAAGAGACCCAGTACTTC,CASSLLLQETQYF
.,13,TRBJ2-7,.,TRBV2,TGTGCCAGCAACGAAGGGGCGACCTACGAGCAGTACTTC,CASNEGATYEQYF
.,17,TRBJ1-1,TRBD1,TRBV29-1,TGCAGCGTTCAGGTTACGGCAGGGGGCCTGGGGAACACTGAAGCTTTCTTT,CSVQVTAGGLGNTEAFF
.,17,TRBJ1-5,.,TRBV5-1,TGCGCCAGCAGCTTGGGGGAGACAGGAGGAGGCAATCAGCCCCAGCATTTT,CASSLGETGGGNQPQHF
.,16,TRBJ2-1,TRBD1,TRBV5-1,TGCGCCAGCAGCTTGTCCGGGACAGGGGTGGGGAATGAGCAGTTCTTC,CASSLSGTGVGNEQFF
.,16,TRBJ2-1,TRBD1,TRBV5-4,TGTGCCAGCAGCTCTGGGGGGACAGGGGAGACCAATGAGCAGTTCTTC,CASSSGGTGETNEQFF
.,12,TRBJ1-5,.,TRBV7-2,TGTGCCAGCGGGTACAGTGGGCAGCCCCAGCATTTT,CASGYSGQPQHF